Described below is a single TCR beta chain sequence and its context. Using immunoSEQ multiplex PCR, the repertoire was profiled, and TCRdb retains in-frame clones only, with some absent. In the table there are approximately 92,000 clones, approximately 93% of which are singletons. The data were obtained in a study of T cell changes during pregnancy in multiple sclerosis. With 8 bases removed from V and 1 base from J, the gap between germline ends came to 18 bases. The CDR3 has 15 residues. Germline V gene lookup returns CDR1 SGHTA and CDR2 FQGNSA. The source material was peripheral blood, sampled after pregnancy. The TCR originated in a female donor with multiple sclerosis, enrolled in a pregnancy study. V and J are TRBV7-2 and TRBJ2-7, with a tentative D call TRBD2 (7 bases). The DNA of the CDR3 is TGTGCCAGCGGGGGGGCGAACACCGAATCCTACGAGCAGTACTTC. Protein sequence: CASGGANTESYEQYF.